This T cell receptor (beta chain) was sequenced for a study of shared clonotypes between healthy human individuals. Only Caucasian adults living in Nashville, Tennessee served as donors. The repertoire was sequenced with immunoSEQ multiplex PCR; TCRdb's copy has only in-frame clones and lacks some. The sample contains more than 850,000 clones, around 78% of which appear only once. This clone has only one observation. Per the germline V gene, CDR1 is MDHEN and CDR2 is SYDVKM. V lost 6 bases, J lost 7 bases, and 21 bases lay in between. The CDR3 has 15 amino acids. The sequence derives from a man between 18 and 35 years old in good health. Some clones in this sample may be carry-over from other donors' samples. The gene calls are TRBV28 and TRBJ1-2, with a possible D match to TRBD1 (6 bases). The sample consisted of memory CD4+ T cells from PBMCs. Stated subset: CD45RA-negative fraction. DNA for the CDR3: TGTGCCAGCAGCCCTACCGGGACACCAGAGGGTGGCTACACCTTC. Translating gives CASSPTGTPEGGYTF.